This is a list of T cell receptor beta chains from one sample in a study of beta chain features in type 1 diabetes. Generated by immunoSEQ multiplex PCR, the TCRdb table keeps only in-frame clones and is missing some. The repertoire consists of some 150,000 clones, with roughly a tenth occurring once and the leading ten covering around 1.2%. Sample: naive CD4+ T cells from blood. The receptor set was obtained from a young man in good health. The CDR3 runs from the conserved cysteine through the conserved F or W. A D gene is named only where the DNA matches it firmly. A clone size is listed for some rows: how often the clone was seen (once, few, many), or a class if it is expanded.

CASSITTLQPQHF | TGTGCCAGCAGCATCACAACACTACAGCCCCAGCATTTT | TRBV7-2 | . | . | TRBJ1-5
CASSSVGQGSQETQYF | TGTGCCAGCAGCTCCGTGGGACAGGGGAGTCAAGAGACCCAGTACTTC | TRBV5-6 | TRBD1 | . | TRBJ2-5
CASSPRELGKLFF | TGTGCCAGCTCACCTCGGGAATTGGGAAAACTGTTTTTT | TRBV18 | . | few | TRBJ1-4
CATSRDPVNTQYF | TGTGCCACCAGCAGAGATCCGGTCAATACGCAGTATTTT | TRBV15 | . | few | TRBJ2-3
CASSQGTGGRGEKLFF | TGCGCCAGCAGCCAAGGGACAGGGGGCAGAGGTGAAAAACTGTTTTTT | TRBV4-3 | TRBD1 | . | TRBJ1-4
CASSITGQAYEQYF | TGTGCCAGTAGTATTACCGGCCAGGCCTACGAGCAGTACTTC | TRBV19 | . | few | TRBJ2-7
CASSSYGTRGYTF | TGTGCCAGCAGTTCATACGGGACACGGGGCTACACCTTC | TRBV6-5 | . | few | TRBJ1-2
CASTPKTGKGDNEQFF | TGTGCCAGTACCCCAAAGACAGGGAAGGGGGACAATGAGCAGTTCTTC | TRBV19 | TRBD1 | few | TRBJ2-1
CASSSSGTGFYNEQFF | TGTGCCAGCAGCTCGTCCGGGACAGGGTTCTACAATGAGCAGTTCTTC | TRBV7-9 | TRBD1 | few | TRBJ2-1
CASSEITGTVTNEQFF | TGTGCCAGCAGCGAAATTACCGGGACAGTCACTAATGAGCAGTTCTTC | TRBV2 | TRBD1 | few | TRBJ2-1
CASRPWTGTNYGYTF | TGTGCCAGTCGCCCATGGACAGGGACTAACTATGGCTACACCTTC | TRBV19 | TRBD1 | few | TRBJ1-2
CASSLAPVNIQYF | TGTGCCAGCAGCTTAGCTCCGGTAAACATTCAGTACTTC | TRBV7-2 | . | . | TRBJ2-4
CASSEGGGVNEQFF | TGTGCCAGCAGTGAAGGCGGGGGGGTAAATGAGCAGTTCTTC | TRBV2 | TRBD2 | . | TRBJ2-1
CASSLSGWQPQHF | TGTGCCAGCAGTTTATCCGGGTGGCAGCCCCAGCATTTT | TRBV27 | . | few | TRBJ1-5
CASSSGQGNYGYTF | TGTGCCAGCAGCAGTGGACAGGGGAACTATGGCTACACCTTC | TRBV28 | TRBD1 | few | TRBJ1-2
CASSRDSDGGNEQFF | TGTGCCAGCTCACGAGATAGCGACGGGGGCAATGAGCAGTTCTTC | TRBV18 | . | few | TRBJ2-1
CASRPPGLAESGELFF | TGTGCCAGCAGACCTCCGGGACTAGCGGAATCCGGGGAGCTGTTTTTT | TRBV21-1 | . | . | TRBJ2-2
CASSQDKSRDEQFF | TGCGCCAGCAGCCAAGATAAGTCCCGGGATGAGCAGTTCTTC | TRBV4-3 | . | . | TRBJ2-1
CASSLGQSSYEQYF | TGTGCCAGCAGCTTAGGACAGAGCTCCTACGAGCAGTACTTC | TRBV7-2 | . | few | TRBJ2-7
CGTGQFNSPLHF | TGTGGGACGGGACAGTTCAATTCACCCCTCCACTTT | TRBV7-2 | TRBD1 | many | TRBJ1-6
CASSFVGGFNYEQYF | TGTGCCAGCAGCTTTGTGGGGGGGTTTAACTACGAGCAGTACTTC | TRBV11-2 | TRBD2 | . | TRBJ2-7
CASSRPQGAAGLYEQYF | TGTGCCAGCAGCAGACCTCAGGGGGCGGCGGGCTTATACGAGCAGTACTTC | TRBV28 | TRBD1 | . | TRBJ2-7
CASSLQAGGSNEQFF | TGTGCCAGCAGCTTACAAGCGGGGGGTAGCAATGAGCAGTTCTTC | TRBV7-3 | TRBD2 | . | TRBJ2-1
CASSGLAGLQETQYF | TGCGCCAGCTCCGGGCTAGCGGGGCTCCAAGAGACCCAGTACTTC | TRBV10-1 | TRBD2 | . | TRBJ2-5
CAIRQGPTDTQYF | TGTGCCATCCGACAGGGACCCACAGATACGCAGTATTTT | TRBV6-5 | TRBD1 | . | TRBJ2-3
CASSQDRGAYEQYF | TGTGCCAGCAGCCAGGACAGGGGAGCCTACGAGCAGTACTTC | TRBV4-2 | TRBD1 | few | TRBJ2-7
CAWSPSRYGYTF | TGTGCCTGGAGCCCCTCCCGCTATGGCTACACCTTC | TRBV30 | . | few | TRBJ1-2
CASSPSDTQYF | TGTGCCAGCAGCCCGTCAGATACGCAGTATTTT | TRBV28 | . | few | TRBJ2-3
CASSRLAGAPREQFF | TGTGCCAGCAGCCGACTAGCGGGGGCCCCTCGAGAGCAGTTCTTC | TRBV6-5 | TRBD2 | . | TRBJ2-1
CASSQDLGTGTAEQFF | TGCGCCAGCAGCCAAGATCTCGGGACAGGGACCGCTGAGCAGTTCTTC | TRBV4-1 | TRBD1 | . | TRBJ2-1
CATSQGAGELFF | TGTGCCACCTCTCAGGGTGCCGGGGAGCTGTTTTTT | TRBV19 | . | . | TRBJ2-2
CASSRNRDRAGTEAFF | TGTGCCAGCAGCCGAAACCGGGACAGGGCGGGCACTGAAGCTTTCTTT | TRBV7-2 | TRBD1 | . | TRBJ1-1
CASQRGGQGPRNEQFF | TGCGCCAGCCAAAGGGGGGGACAGGGGCCACGAAATGAGCAGTTCTTC | TRBV5-1 | TRBD1 | . | TRBJ2-1
CASSGDRTGQPQHF | TGTGCCAGCAGTGGTGACAGGACGGGGCAGCCCCAGCATTTT | TRBV2 | . | . | TRBJ1-5
CAWVDRGNSPLHF | TGTGCCTGGGTGGACAGGGGAAATTCACCCCTCCACTTT | TRBV30 | TRBD1 | . | TRBJ1-6
CAGGQPNSPLHF | TGTGCCGGGGGACAGCCTAATTCACCCCTCCACTTT | TRBV2 | TRBD1 | few | TRBJ1-6
CASSRTGGGYTGELFF | TGTGCCAGCAGCCGAACAGGGGGCGGTTATACCGGGGAGCTGTTTTTT | TRBV14 | TRBD1 | once | TRBJ2-2
CASSVGQTILSPLHF | TGTGCCAGCAGCGTCGGACAGACGATTCTTTCACCCCTCCACTTT | TRBV5-6 | . | . | TRBJ1-6
CASSTRGKHYEQYF | TGTGCCAGTAGTACCCGGGGGAAGCATTACGAGCAGTACTTC | TRBV19 | . | . | TRBJ2-7
CASSYLAPNNEQFF | TGTGCCAGCAGTTATTTAGCGCCGAACAATGAGCAGTTCTTC | TRBV6-9 | . | few | TRBJ2-1
CASSSGTGVSGYTF | TGCGCCAGCAGCTCCGGGACAGGGGTATCTGGCTACACCTTC | TRBV5-1 | TRBD1 | . | TRBJ1-2
CASSFWLAGGPAKNIQYF | TGTGCCAGCAGCTTCTGGTTAGCGGGGGGCCCAGCCAAAAACATTCAGTACTTC | TRBV7-9 | TRBD2 | . | TRBJ2-4
CASSLWTSGATDTQYF | TGTGCCAGCAGCTTATGGACTAGCGGTGCCACAGATACGCAGTATTTT | TRBV7-2 | TRBD2 | many | TRBJ2-3
CASSVASGGFGGELFF | TGTGCCAGCAGCGTAGCTAGCGGGGGGTTCGGCGGGGAGCTGTTTTTT | TRBV9 | TRBD2 | few | TRBJ2-2
CASSLRAGSNQPQHF | TGCGCCAGCAGCTTGAGGGCAGGGAGCAATCAGCCCCAGCATTTT | TRBV5-1 | . | few | TRBJ1-5
CASSLEGGAGQPQHF | TGCGCCAGCAGCTTGGAAGGGGGGGCAGGTCAGCCCCAGCATTTT | TRBV5-1 | . | few | TRBJ1-5
CASSKIGGNQPQHF | TGTGCCAGCAGCAAAATTGGAGGAAATCAGCCCCAGCATTTT | TRBV7-9 | . | many | TRBJ1-5
CASRPLGQGSSYEQYF | TGTGCCAGTAGGCCTTTGGGACAGGGCAGCTCCTACGAGCAGTACTTC | TRBV19 | TRBD1 | . | TRBJ2-7
CASRWDRGDSPLHF | TGTGCCAGCAGGTGGGATAGGGGCGATTCACCCCTCCACTTT | TRBV27 | . | few | TRBJ1-6
CAWSGEVISGNTIYF | TGTGCCTGGAGTGGAGAAGTGATCTCTGGAAACACCATATATTTT | TRBV30 | . | few | TRBJ1-3
CASSRDTQETQYF | TGTGCCAGCAGTAGGGACACCCAAGAGACCCAGTACTTC | TRBV6-4 | . | . | TRBJ2-5
CASSQERTQNTEAFF | TGCGCCAGCAGCCAAGAGAGGACACAGAACACTGAAGCTTTCTTT | TRBV4-3 | . | . | TRBJ1-1
CASSVPGQGAGNEQFF | TGTGCCAGCAGCGTCCCGGGACAGGGGGCCGGCAATGAGCAGTTCTTC | TRBV9 | TRBD1 | . | TRBJ2-1
CASSQETAAGAPYEQYF | TGCGCCAGCAGCCAAGAGACCGCGGCAGGGGCGCCCTACGAGCAGTACTTC | TRBV4-3 | . | few | TRBJ2-7
CAEIQGRGSNQPQHF | TGTGCCGAAATACAGGGGAGAGGGAGCAATCAGCCCCAGCATTTT | TRBV9 | TRBD1 | . | TRBJ1-5
CASRETVNTEAFF | TGTGCCAGCAGAGAGACAGTGAACACTGAAGCTTTCTTT | TRBV6-5 | . | few | TRBJ1-1
CASSLGQSNQPQHF | TGTGCCAGCAGCTTGGGACAGTCCAATCAGCCCCAGCATTTT | TRBV5-6 | . | . | TRBJ1-5
CASSLYRDSTEAFF | TGTGCCAGCAGCTTATACCGGGACAGCACTGAAGCTTTCTTT | TRBV7-2 | TRBD1 | . | TRBJ1-1
CAWSWAEETQYF | TGTGCCTGGAGTTGGGCAGAAGAGACCCAGTACTTC | TRBV30 | . | . | TRBJ2-5